These 30 T cell receptor beta chains came from one sample sequenced in a study of T-cell memory formation after mild COVID-19. TCRdb analysed the 5' RACE reads with MiXCR anew, one entry per CDR3 protein. This sample has about 130,000 distinct CDR3 sequences, with approximately 15% found just once. The sample was PBMCs or a T cell subset sorted from them (not recorded which). These receptors all stem from a man younger than 35 who had mild COVID-19 (a few samples of this study predate the infection). Cell type and time point are not known.

This clonotype was detected only a few times. This sequence joins TRBV5-1 and TRBJ2-1; 8 positions agree with TRBD1. The CDR3 is 19 amino acids. V gave up 0 bases and J gave up 7 bases; unmatched junction bases: 18. Germline lookup yields CDR1 SGHRS and CDR2 YFSETQ. As DNA, the CDR3 is TGCGCCAGCAGCTTGGCCTTGTCAGGGGGCCGCGTGCGGGTAAATGAGCAGTTCTTC. This encodes CASSLALSGGRVRVNEQFF.

This clonotype was recorded a few times. This sequence joins TRBV10-3 and TRBJ1-5; no clear D gene. Trimming cost V 2 bases and J 4 bases, with 6 bases left between them. The CDR3 spans 13 residues. The germline gives CDR1 ENHRY, CDR2 SYGVKD. The DNA for the CDR3 is TGTGCCATCAGTGAGCGGGAAAATCAGCCCCAGCATTTT. It encodes CAISERENQPQHF.

The rearrangement links TRBV27 to TRBJ1-2; D may be TRBD1 (5 bases). This CDR3 has 14 residues. The V and J ends lost 6 bases and 4 bases respectively, with 15 bases between them. Germline loops: CDR1 MNHEY, CDR2 SMNVEV (reference sequence). The DNA for the CDR3 is TGTGCCAGCAGGGGGCCCGGGACTTCCTATGGCTACACCTTC. Its protein is CASRGPGTSYGYTF.

This chain links TRBV5-1 with TRBJ2-1, with unresolved D. Germline CDR1 SGHRS, CDR2 YFSETQ. This CDR3 is built from 12 residues. Trimming left V 3 bases short and J 7 bases short, with 8 bases between. CDR3 in amino acids: CASSSTQNEQFF. CDR3 DNA sequence: TGCGCCAGCAGCTCCACTCAGAATGAGCAGTTCTTC.

This clonotype showed up just a few times. The chain combines TRBV6-5 with TRBJ2-2; D is uncertain. The length of the CDR3 is 15 residues. Between the trimmed V and J ends, which lost 4 bases and 5 bases, there was a span of 14 bases. CDR1 MNHEY and CDR2 SVGAGI come from the germline V gene. The CDR3 here is CASSSNPDPTGELFF. The CDR3 DNA reads TGTGCCAGCAGTTCAAATCCGGACCCAACCGGGGAGCTGTTTTTT.

The chain links TRBV7-3 to TRBJ1-1, with D perhaps matching TRBD1 (6 bases). V shed 5 bases and J shed 10 bases, with 17 bases lying between them. This CDR3 comprises 13 residues. Germline-derived CDR1 and CDR2 are SGHTA and FQGTGA. The CDR3 here is CASSKGQGRAAFF. CDR3 sequence (DNA): TGTGCCAGCAGCAAAGGGCAGGGGCGCGCAGCTTTCTTT.

V gene TRBV6-5 combines with J gene TRBJ2-3; D gene uncertain. V lost 5 bases to trimming and J lost 7 bases, with 13 bases between them. Germline V lookup: CDR1 MNHEY, CDR2 SVGAGI. This CDR3 is built from 13 residues. CDR3 nucleotide sequence: TGTGCCAGCAGTAAAATTACAGATAATACGCAGTATTTT. Amino acids: CASSKITDNTQYF.

In this sample, this clonotype turned up many times. The chain couples TRBV12-3 or TRBV12-4 to TRBJ2-7, with TRBD1 identical over 7 bases. CDR3 length: 15 residues. Losses at the gene ends were 6 bases for V and 9 bases for J; bases not matched to a gene: 17. CDR3 nucleotides: TGTGCCAGCAGCCCTCAGACAGGGCTTCAAGGCGGGCAGTACTTC. As protein: CASSPQTGLQGGQYF.

This clonotype has a handful of counts. The chain couples TRBV9 to TRBJ2-5, with no clear D. CDR3 length: 13 residues. V was shortened by 0 bases and J by 5 bases, with 8 bases between the two germline ends. CDR1 and CDR2 (germline): SGDLS, YYNGEE. CDR3 amino acids: CASSVVPRETQYF. In nucleotides, the CDR3 is TGTGCCAGCAGCGTAGTCCCCCGGGAGACCCAGTACTTC.

This clonotype has more than one count but fewer than ten. This rearrangement joins TRBV4-2 to TRBJ1-1; TRBD1 is a possible D gene (6 bases). This CDR3 has 14 amino acids. Germline CDR1 and CDR2: LGHNA and YNFKEQ. Trimming removed 0 bases from V and 4 bases from J, with 9 bases in between. CDR3 nucleotides: TGTGCCAGCAGCCAAGATAAGGGGGGCACTGAAGCTTTCTTT. This translates into CASSQDKGGTEAFF.

This chain uses TRBV20-1 with TRBJ1-5, with D hard to call. V lost 1 base, J lost 4 bases, and 11 bases lay in between. This CDR3 comprises 14 residues. CDR1 DFQATT and CDR2 SNEGSKA come from the germline V gene (reference sequence). CDR3 sequence reads: CSARGGGLNQPQHF. For the CDR3, the DNA is TGCAGTGCTAGAGGGGGAGGCCTAAATCAGCCCCAGCATTTT.

This sequence joins TRBV11-2 and TRBJ1-1; D is unclear. The CDR3 covers 13 residues. CDR1 is SGHAT, CDR2 FQNNGV, per germline. V lost 2 bases and J 0 bases, leaving 4 bases between the germline ends. The CDR3 protein is CASSLRLNTEAFF. CDR3 coding DNA: TGTGCCAGCAGCTTACGGTTGAACACTGAAGCTTTCTTT.

The V call is TRBV4-1, the J call TRBJ2-1; TRBD1 aligns across 9 bases. Trimming at V came to 3 bases and at J to 6 bases, leaving 9 bases not matched to a gene. CDR3 length: 16 amino acids. Germline V gene data show CDR1 as MGHRA and CDR2 as YSYEKL. This CDR3 reads CASSQPGTGSSNEQFF. For the CDR3, the DNA is TGCGCCAGCAGCCAGCCCGGGACAGGGAGTTCCAATGAGCAGTTCTTC.

The chain employs TRBV2 and TRBJ2-2; a weak D match, TRBD1 (5 bases). Germline V gene sequence: CDR1 SNHLY, CDR2 FYNNEI. The CDR3 loop spans 13 amino acids. With 4 bases removed from V and 6 bases from J, the gap between germline ends came to 9 bases. The CDR3 here is CASSAPGSGELFF. CDR3 DNA: TGTGCCAGCAGTGCCCCAGGGTCCGGGGAGCTGTTTTTT.

J is TRBJ1-4 and V is TRBV5-5; D call uncertain. The CDR3 has 15 residues. V lost 4 bases, J lost 2 bases, and 12 bases lay in between. The germline V gene has CDR1 SGHKS and CDR2 YYEKEE (reference sequence). As DNA, the CDR3 is TGTGCCAGCAGCCCCCAGTCGGTTACTAATGAAAAACTGTTTTTT. This translates into CASSPQSVTNEKLFF.

The chain has TRBV11-2 and TRBJ1-1; no clear D gene. CDR1 SGHAT and CDR2 FQNNGV come from the germline V gene. The CDR3 runs 17 residues. The V and J ends lost 3 bases and 3 bases respectively, with 20 bases between them. The CDR3 DNA follows: TGTGCCAGCAGCTTGGCATCCGGTGTGGAGAGTCACACTGAAGCTTTCTTT. Translated: CASSLASGVESHTEAFF.

This chain links TRBV9 with TRBJ1-4; D not certain. The V and J ends lost 0 bases and 3 bases respectively, with 6 bases between them. Germline-derived CDR1 and CDR2 are SGDLS and YYNGEE. CDR3 length equals 14 residues. CDR3 sequence reads: CASSVGQPNEKLFF. CDR3 nucleotides: TGTGCCAGCAGCGTAGGGCAGCCTAATGAAAAACTGTTTTTT. The full variable domain, in which reference TRBV9 and TRBJ1-4 provide the parts outside the CDR3, is DSGVTQTPKHLITATGQRVTLRCSPRSGDLSVYWYQQSLDQGLQFLIQYYNGEERAKGNILERFSAQQFPDLHSELNLSSLELGDSALYFCASSVGQPNEKLFFGSGTQLSVL.

This clonotype was recorded a few times. This chain links TRBV12-3 or TRBV12-4 with TRBJ1-1; no reliable D call. The CDR3 has 12 amino acids. The V end lost 2 bases, the J end lost 1 base, and 2 bases lay between the germline ends. The CDR3 loop reads CASSLWNTEAFF. The CDR3 DNA reads as TGTGCCAGCAGTTTATGGAACACTGAAGCTTTCTTT.

This clonotype has a count of ten or more. The chain recombines TRBV18 with TRBJ2-1, with a tentative D call TRBD2 (6 bases). The CDR3 has 13 residues. V lost 3 bases to trimming and J lost 6 bases, with 9 bases between them. CDR1 KGHSH and CDR2 LQKENI come from the germline V gene. CDR3 nucleotide sequence: TGTGCCAGCTCACCTCGGGGAGGCAATGAGCAGTTCTTC. Its protein is CASSPRGGNEQFF.

The sample holds many counts of this clonotype. This chain joins TRBV12-3 or TRBV12-4 and TRBJ2-1, with 11 bases aligning to TRBD2. The CDR3 runs to 16 residues. V dropped 5 bases and J dropped 2; count of bases not matched to a gene: 5. The CDR3 nucleotides read TGTGCCAGCAGTCCGAAGACTAGCGGGGCCTACAATGAGCAGTTCTTC. Protein sequence: CASSPKTSGAYNEQFF.

The rearrangement joins TRBV20-1 to TRBJ2-3, with D possibly being TRBD1 (5 bases). The CDR3 has 12 amino acids. V dropped 8 bases and J dropped 1 base, with 10 bases sitting between them. Germline V gives CDR1 DFQATT, CDR2 SNEGSKA (reference sequence). DNA of the CDR3: TGCAGTAGGGGATCCGGCACAGATACGCAGTATTTT. Amino acid sequence: CSRGSGTDTQYF.

A single count supports this clonotype. The genes are TRBV7-3 and TRBJ1-5, with 10 nucleotides matching TRBD1. CDR3 length: 13 residues. Germline CDR1 is SGHTA and CDR2 is FQGTGA. With 5 bases clipped from V and 6 bases from J, the junction kept 1 base outside the gene matches. The CDR3 DNA reads TGTGCCAGCAGCCGGACAGGGGGTCAGCCCCAGCATTTT. Translating gives CASSRTGGQPQHF.

This clonotype was picked up many times. The J gene is TRBJ2-5, the V gene TRBV6-5; 9 bases align to TRBD1. Germline V gene sequence: CDR1 MNHEY, CDR2 SVGAGI. CDR3 length equals 17 residues. Germline trimming cut 8 bases from V and 1 base from J; bases unmatched to any gene: 14. CDR3 coding DNA: TGTGCCAGCGGCAACAGGGGGCCGTCTTTTTCCCAAGAGACCCAGTACTTC. This gives the protein CASGNRGPSFSQETQYF.

The J gene is TRBJ2-1, the V gene TRBV3-1; 8 bases are a match to TRBD1. The CDR3 has 15 amino acids. J was trimmed by 5 bases and V by 3 bases; bases with no gene match: 6. Germline-derived CDR1 and CDR2 are LGHDT and YNNKEL (reference sequence). This CDR3 reads CASSHTGTGHNEQFF. The DNA of the CDR3 is TGTGCCAGCAGCCACACCGGGACAGGTCACAATGAGCAGTTCTTC.

CDR3 nucleotide sequence: TGTGCCAGCAGCATCCGGGACAATGAGCAGTTCTTC. Translating gives CASSIRDNEQFF. This chain uses TRBV12-3 or TRBV12-4 with TRBJ2-1; D gene uncertain. Between the trimmed V and J ends, which lost 6 bases and 5 bases, there was a span of 8 bases. The CDR3 contains 12 residues.

The CDR3, as DNA: TGTGCCAGCAGTTTTTTGTCTGAAGCTTTCTTT. Translating it yields CASSFLSEAFF. The rearrangement joins TRBV12-3 or TRBV12-4 to TRBJ1-1; D is ambiguous. Trimming took 3 bases from V and 6 from J, leaving 5 bases between them. The CDR3 is 11 amino acids.

The chain employs TRBV3-1 and TRBJ1-1; 8 bases are a match to TRBD1. Looked up from germline, CDR1 is LGHDT and CDR2 is YNNKEL (reference sequence). Trimming took 4 bases from V and 5 from J; bases not matched to a gene: 3. The CDR3 is 13 residues long. The CDR3 DNA is TGTGCCAGCAGCCGGACAGGGCTGACTGAAGCTTTCTTT. Translated, it gives CASSRTGLTEAFF.

The chain is built from TRBV2 and TRBJ2-7; D possibly corresponds to TRBD2 (5 bases). V lost 5 bases and J 7 bases, leaving 15 bases between the germline ends. The CDR3 runs 13 residues. CDR1 and CDR2 (germline): SNHLY, FYNNEI. The CDR3: CASSSAPWEEQYV. The CDR3 DNA sequence: TGTGCCAGCAGTTCGGCCCCTTGGGAGGAGCAGTACGTC.

This clonotype showed up many times. The chain couples TRBV4-3 to TRBJ2-1; D is perhaps TRBD2 (5 bases). Germline lookup yields CDR1 LGHNA and CDR2 YSLEER. This CDR3 is built from 16 residues. The V gene lost 1 base and the J gene lost 5 bases, with 15 bases spanning the gap. The CDR3 region has the DNA TGCGCCAGCAGCCAAGTTAGGGCAGACGGGGACAATGAGCAGTTCTTC. Amino acid sequence: CASSQVRADGDNEQFF.

This clonotype was detected a few times. The chain employs TRBV20-1 and TRBJ1-6, with D uncertain. The germline V gene has CDR1 DFQATT and CDR2 SNEGSKA (reference sequence). This CDR3 spans 15 amino acids. With 3 bases removed from V and 6 bases from J, the gap between germline ends came to 15 bases. CDR3: CSARESRGSNSPLHF. The CDR3 bases are TGCAGTGCTAGGGAATCGCGGGGAAGTAATTCACCCCTCCACTTT.